This T cell receptor (beta chain) was recovered during a study of T-cell memory formation after mild COVID-19. This clonotype was counted between two and nine times. Antigen specificity is unknown. Each CDR3 protein is one row after TCRdb ran MiXCR on the 5' RACE reads. The sample records under 300,000 distinct CDR3 sequences, roughly a tenth being singletons. Points from the study as a whole: Memory from before infection featured some responding clones, which suggests cross-reactive memory joined.

The CDR3 is 16 amino acids. V gave up 3 bases and J gave up 4 bases, with 17 bases separating them. Germline loops: CDR1 SGHTA, CDR2 FQGNSA. The chain combines TRBV7-2 with TRBJ2-3, with D perhaps TRBD2 (6 bases). Specimen: PBMCs or a T cell subset sorted from them (not recorded which). The sequence derives from a man younger than 35 who had mild COVID-19 (a few samples of this study predate the infection). Cell type and time point are not known. The CDR3 reads CASSFSGRGYADTQYF. DNA for the CDR3: TGTGCCAGCAGCTTCTCAGGACGGGGGTATGCAGATACGCAGTATTTT.